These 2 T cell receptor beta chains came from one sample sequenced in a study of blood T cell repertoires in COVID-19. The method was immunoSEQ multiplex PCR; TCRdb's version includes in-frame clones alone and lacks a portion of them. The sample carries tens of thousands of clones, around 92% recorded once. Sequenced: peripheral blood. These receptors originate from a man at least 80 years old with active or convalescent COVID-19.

CDR3 region: CASSRRGGENTEAFF. The CDR3 coding sequence is TGTGCCAGCTCACGGCGCGGGGGTGAAAACACTGAAGCTTTCTTT. The rearrangement joins TRBV18 to TRBJ1-1, with D possibly TRBD1 on 5 matching bases. V was cut by 4 bases and J by 2 bases, with 14 bases left in between. Germline CDR1 reads KGHSH; CDR2 reads LQKENI. The CDR3 covers 15 residues.

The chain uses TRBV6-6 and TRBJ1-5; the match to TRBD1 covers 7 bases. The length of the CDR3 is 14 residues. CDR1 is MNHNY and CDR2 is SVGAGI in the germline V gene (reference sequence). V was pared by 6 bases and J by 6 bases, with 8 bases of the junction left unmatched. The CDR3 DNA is TGTGCCAGCAGCCAAGACAGGGTGGCTCAGCCCCAGCATTTT. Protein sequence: CASSQDRVAQPQHF.